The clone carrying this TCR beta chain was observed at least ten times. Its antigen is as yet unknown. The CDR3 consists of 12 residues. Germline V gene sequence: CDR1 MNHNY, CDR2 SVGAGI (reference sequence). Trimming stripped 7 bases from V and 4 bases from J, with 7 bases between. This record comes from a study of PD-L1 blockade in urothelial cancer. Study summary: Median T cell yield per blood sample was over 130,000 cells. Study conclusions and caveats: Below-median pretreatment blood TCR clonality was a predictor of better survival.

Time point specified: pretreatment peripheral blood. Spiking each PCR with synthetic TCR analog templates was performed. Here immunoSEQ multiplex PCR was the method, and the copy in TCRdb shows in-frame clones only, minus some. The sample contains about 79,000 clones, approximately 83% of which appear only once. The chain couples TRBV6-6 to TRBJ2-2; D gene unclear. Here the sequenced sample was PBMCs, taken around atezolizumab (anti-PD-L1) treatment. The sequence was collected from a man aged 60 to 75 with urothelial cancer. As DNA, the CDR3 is TGTGCCAGCAACTACTTCACCGGGGAGCTGTTTTTT. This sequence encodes CASNYFTGELFF.